This is a list of T cell receptor beta chains from one sample in a study of T-cell reconstitution after alpha-beta-depleted transplantation in children. TCRdb used MiXCR to reprocess the PCR reads, holding one entry per CDR3 protein. The sample lists some 50,000 distinct CDR3 sequences, around 9.2% occurring once. The sample was PBMCs, mostly from graft donor cells, taken 60 days after TCRalphabeta/CD19-depleted stem cell transplant. These receptors all stem from a male patient between 2 and 15 years old who had a stem cell transplant for chronic granulomatous disease, so the T cells may come from the graft donor. Both conserved end residues are part of each CDR3. Each record gives: J gene, V gene, clone size, D gene, CDR3 DNA, CDR3 protein. The D gene is left open where the match is weak. Clone size is given for some rows only: seen once, a few or many times, or a class if the clone is expanded.

TRBJ2-3 | TRBV27 | - | - | TGTGCCATTTCGCCTTATGGCTCAAAACTTAACACAGATACGCAGTATTTT | CAISPYGSKLNTDTQYF
TRBJ1-6 | TRBV5-8 | - | - | TGTGCCAGCAGCTCCGGGACGGCGCGCCTCCACTTT | CASSSGTARLHF
TRBJ2-2 | TRBV6-1 | - | - | TGTGCCAGCAGTAATGTTAGATTCGGGGAGCTGTTTTTT | CASSNVRFGELFF
TRBJ2-3 | TRBV7-6 | many | - | TGTGCCAGCAGCCAACTAATGACAGATACGCAGTATTTT | CASSQLMTDTQYF
TRBJ1-6 | TRBV5-1 | many | - | TGCGCCAGCAGGGCACGGGGACCACATAATTCACCCCTCCACTTT | CASRARGPHNSPLHF
TRBJ2-7 | TRBV6-5 | many | - | TGTGCCAGCAGTTACGACCGGGACCCTAGCTCCTACGAGCAGTACTTC | CASSYDRDPSSYEQYF
TRBJ2-6 | TRBV5-1 | many | - | TGCGCCAGCAGCTTGGCCAGCGCGAGTGCTGGGGCCAACGTCCTGACTTTC | CASSLASASAGANVLTF
TRBJ2-5 | TRBV21-1 | many | - | TGTGCCAGCAGCAAGGGGACTTCGGGACAGGGTTTTTACCAAGAGACCCAGTACTTC | CASSKGTSGQGFYQETQYF
TRBJ2-3 | TRBV7-2 | once | TRBD2 | TGTGCCAGCAGCTTGACGGGACTAGATAGGTATTTT | CASSLTGLDRYF
TRBJ1-2 | TRBV18 | few | TRBD1 | TGTGCCAGCTCACTAAAGCAGACAGGGGGCGACTATGGCTACACCTTC | CASSLKQTGGDYGYTF
TRBJ1-2 | TRBV19 | - | - | TGTGCCAGTAGTATAGAGGGGTGGCAGGGGCGCCCGATATCCTTCTATGGCTACACCTTC | CASSIEGWQGRPISFYGYTF
TRBJ2-1 | TRBV9 | - | TRBD2 | TGTGCCAGCAGCGTAGAAGAGAGCGGGAGGGAGGGTAAGCAGTTCTTC | CASSVEESGREGKQFF
TRBJ2-7 | TRBV7-3 | many | - | TGTGCCAGCAGCCCAACGCTAGCTGCCGAGCAGTACTTC | CASSPTLAAEQYF
TRBJ2-1 | TRBV28 | - | TRBD2 | TGTGCCAGCAGCGGGACTAATCACAATGAGCAGTTCTTC | CASSGTNHNEQFF
TRBJ2-3 | TRBV28 | many | TRBD1 | TGTGCCAGCAGTATCACTCCGGGACAGGGGGCAGATACGCAGTATTTT | CASSITPGQGADTQYF
TRBJ2-7 | TRBV10-3 | few | TRBD1 | TGTGCCATCAGCCTGACAGGGGGGTCCTACGAGCAGTACTTC | CAISLTGGSYEQYF
TRBJ2-3 | TRBV6-5 | few | - | TGTGCCAGCAGTTACCGAGGACAGCGGGCAGATACGCAGTATTTT | CASSYRGQRADTQYF
TRBJ2-3 | TRBV7-3 | many | - | TGTGCCAGCAGCTTAATGAGGGGCGTGGGACCAGATACGCAGTATTTT | CASSLMRGVGPDTQYF
TRBJ2-6 | TRBV4-1 | few | - | TGCGCCAGCAGCCAAGCGGGAGAAGGGTCTGGGGCCAACGTCCTGACTTTC | CASSQAGEGSGANVLTF
TRBJ2-7 | TRBV27 | many | - | TGTGCCAGCACCCCTTGGGGATCCTACGAGCAGTACTTC | CASTPWGSYEQYF
TRBJ2-1 | TRBV27 | - | TRBD1 | TGTGCCAGCAGCCCGGGACAGGGTGAGAGCGATGAGCAGTTCTTC | CASSPGQGESDEQFF
TRBJ1-5 | TRBV28 | many | TRBD1 | TGTGCCAGCAGTTTACAGGGGGCGGATCAGCCCCAGCATTTT | CASSLQGADQPQHF
TRBJ2-7 | TRBV25-1 | many | - | TGTGCCAGCAGTGAACCGGGACTCAACTCCTACGAGCAGTACTTC | CASSEPGLNSYEQYF
TRBJ2-2 | TRBV18 | many | TRBD2 | TGTGCCAGCTCACCCCTAGCGGGAGGTGAGACCGGGGAGCTGTTTTTT | CASSPLAGGETGELFF
TRBJ2-1 | TRBV5-1 | many | TRBD2 | TGCGCCAGCAGCTCGACTAGCGGGAGTCTACAGTTCTTC | CASSSTSGSLQFF
TRBJ2-1 | TRBV9 | many | - | TGTGCCAGCAGCGTTGGAAACCAGAATGAGCAGTTCTTC | CASSVGNQNEQFF
TRBJ2-2 | TRBV11-2 | many | - | TGTGCCAGCAGCTCGGGAGTGACGAACACCGGGGAGCTGTTTTTT | CASSSGVTNTGELFF
TRBJ2-1 | TRBV11-2 | many | TRBD2 | TGTGCCAGCAGCCGGGGGGTCCCGGGACTAGCGGGAACCCACAATGAGCAGTTCTTC | CASSRGVPGLAGTHNEQFF
TRBJ2-7 | TRBV28 | many | TRBD2 | TGTGCCAGCAGTCCGGGGCGGACTAGAGTCAACGAGCAGTACTTC | CASSPGRTRVNEQYF
TRBJ1-1 | TRBV7-6 | many | - | TGTGCCAGCAGCTCCGACCTGGGGTTGTCCGAAGCTTTCTTT | CASSSDLGLSEAFF
TRBJ2-1 | TRBV2 | many | - | TGTGCCAGCAGTGAACTTTCGACCGCAGCAGAGGAGCAGTTCTTC | CASSELSTAAEEQFF
TRBJ2-7 | TRBV6-5 | many | - | TGTGCCAGCAGCAGAAGTGGTACCTCCTACGAGCAGTACTTC | CASSRSGTSYEQYF
TRBJ2-7 | TRBV6-1 | - | - | TGTGCCAGCAGTCGGCCGGGACAACACTCCTACGAGCAGTACTTC | CASSRPGQHSYEQYF
TRBJ2-4 | TRBV12-3/TRBV12-4 | many | TRBD1 | TGTGCCAGCAGGGGACGGGACAGCTCCCTAAACATTCAGTACTTC | CASRGRDSSLNIQYF
TRBJ2-7 | TRBV20-1 | many | - | TGCAGTGCTAGACAGGGGGGCACGGGAGAGCAGTACTTC | CSARQGGTGEQYF
TRBJ1-1 | TRBV7-9 | many | - | TGTGCCAGCAGCCCGGGAGCCCTTGAAGCTTTCTTT | CASSPGALEAFF
TRBJ2-3 | TRBV28 | - | - | TGTGCCAGCAGTCTCTCCCGGGCGGGGCGGCAAGATACGCAGTATTTT | CASSLSRAGRQDTQYF
TRBJ2-5 | TRBV6-6 | many | TRBD2 | TGTGCCAGCAGTGTCCTAGCGGGAGAGACCCAGTACTTC | CASSVLAGETQYF
TRBJ2-3 | TRBV14 | many | - | TGTGCCAGCAGTCTAACCCTCACAGATACGCAGTATTTT | CASSLTLTDTQYF
TRBJ1-4 | TRBV7-8 | many | TRBD1 | TGTGCCAGCAGCTTAGGGCGGGCAGGGGACAGAAGGAATGAAAAACTGTTTTTT | CASSLGRAGDRRNEKLFF
TRBJ2-7 | TRBV10-2 | - | - | TGCGCCAGCAGTCAGGGGACCTCCTACGAGCAGTACTTC | CASSQGTSYEQYF
TRBJ1-5 | TRBV2 | many | - | TGTGCCAGCACCCGAGGGAGGGTTCAAGGTCAGCCCCAGCATTTT | CASTRGRVQGQPQHF
TRBJ2-1 | TRBV5-1 | many | TRBD2 | TGCGCCAGCAGCTTGCTCCTAGCGGGCGCGTACAATGAGCAGTTCTTC | CASSLLLAGAYNEQFF
TRBJ2-1 | TRBV15 | - | TRBD2 | TGTGCCACCAGCAGCGGGACTAGCGGGTTTCTATACAATGAGCAGTTCTTC | CATSSGTSGFLYNEQFF
TRBJ2-3 | TRBV18 | many | TRBD1 | TGTGCCAGCTCACTACAGGGGGTGAGCACAGATACGCAGTATTTT | CASSLQGVSTDTQYF
TRBJ2-1 | TRBV11-1 | - | - | TGTGCCAGCAGCTTAGACGGGTCTTGGCCGGGAGTGAGGTCGCACAATGAGCAGTTCTTC | CASSLDGSWPGVRSHNEQFF
TRBJ2-1 | TRBV18 | many | TRBD2 | TGTGCCAGCTCACCACAACCGGGAGGCAATGAGCAGTTCTTC | CASSPQPGGNEQFF